This T cell receptor (beta chain) was documented in a study of metastatic and nonmetastatic thyroid tumors. There were no patients who had received any treatment before thyroid surgery. This clone has ten or more counts. CDR3 length equals 15 residues. Germline V gene data show CDR1 as SGHVS and CDR2 as FQNEAQ. V dropped 1 base and J dropped 3 bases, with 13 bases sitting between them. Via MiXCR, TCRdb re-called the PCR reads. This repertoire shows some 15,000 clones, approximately 30% found once; its top ten account for roughly 52%. Material: tumor tissue. J is TRBJ2-7 and V is TRBV7-8, with D tentatively TRBD1 or TRBD2 (6 bases each). The TCR sequence derives from a male donor with papillary thyroid cancer or a benign thyroid nodule (not recorded which). Some clones in this sample may be carry-over from other donors' samples. This CDR3 is CASSLGDGGHYEQYF. The CDR3 DNA sequence: TGTGCCAGCAGCTTAGGGGACGGGGGACACTACGAGCAGTACTTC.